The source of this TCR beta chain is a study of cytomegalovirus exposure and HLA in healthy donors. Study context: Earlier results showed some 120 million unique TCR beta sequences derived from approximately 170 million T cells. General study results and limits: Cytomegalovirus-associated TCR beta chains were listed, numbering 150 to 200. A later analysis linked a missense variant in DCLRE1C to the trimming of TCR beta V and J genes.

Points on this clone: Its target is not known.

Healthy bone marrow donors made up the cohort. The CDR3 sequence is 14 residues long. V dropped 5 bases and J dropped 9; count of bases not matched to a gene: 10. Germline V gives CDR1 GTSNPN, CDR2 SVGIG (reference sequence). Use of 60 Vbeta and 13 Jbeta primers characterized the PCR. TCRdb keeps only in-frame clones here, not all; method: immunoSEQ multiplex PCR. The sample lists 120,000 or so clones, around 75% seen once, with nearly 9.5% in the top ten. The sequence came from a woman in her fifties or sixties in good health and CMV-seropositive. The V and J genes are TRBV30 and TRBJ2-1, with TRBD2 matching over 10 bases. The sequenced material came from PBMCs. As DNA, the CDR3 is TGTGCCTGGTCTAGCGGGGGATCCTTGACTGAGCAGTTCTTC. It codes for CAWSSGGSLTEQFF.